This T cell receptor (beta chain) comes out of a study of cytomegalovirus exposure and HLA in healthy donors (dated by TCRdb to the late 2010s). General notes on the study: According to a later analysis, the roughly 120 validation repertoires were produced on the same platform as the 700 or so repertoires of the first cohort. A separate validation cohort of approximately 120 different subjects was used in addition to the approximately 700-subject first cohort. High-throughput TCR immunosequencing, statistical association of individual TCRs with disease status, and machine learning were combined to predict cytomegalovirus infection status. The aim of the study was to test whether cataloging public T cell receptors could identify signatures of past pathogen exposure. Overall study outcomes, separate from this receptor: In vitro tests confirmed that a few of the cytomegalovirus-associated TCR beta chains recognize cytomegalovirus antigens. Of the cluster scores, around 95% were above 0 in a later analysis, which found that TCRs clustered in the first cohort also tended to co-occur in the approximately 130 validation repertoires. The study listed 170 or so TCR beta chains as associated with cytomegalovirus. Most TCR sequences were observed very rarely across donors, whereas some public TCRs were present in many individuals. According to the authors, the approach could potentially be generalized to other disease states and immunological phenotypes. The classifier was reported to diagnose cytomegalovirus status with high specificity and sensitivity in both the original cohort and the validation cohort. All 120 or so repertoires were used to score co-occurrence in the validation cohort in a later analysis, because that analysis had no HLA typing for the cohort.

CDR1 and CDR2 are drawn from the germline V gene: WSHSY, SAAADI. The CDR3 starts with the cysteine, ends with the phenylalanine, and has 13 residues. Only CDR3 DNA remains: 39 bases, in frame from the first base. V is clipped by 5 bases and J by 7 bases, and the sequence between their germline boundaries is 15 bases long. To note about this clone: There is no known antigen for this receptor. The record has no base qualities; no much larger clone is one base away.

The protocol used for the library was the immunoSEQ multiplex PCR assay. On the authors' methods: To diagnose cytomegalovirus status from the catalog of TCR beta chain sequences, a statistical classification framework was built. The immuneACCESS repertoire file appears here via TCRdb, limited to in-frame rearrangements. These files lack a portion of the clones; in checked studies, under half of the deficit traces to unresolved V genes, and the cause of the others is not known. That table furnishes V, J and clone size, whereas the DNA furnished D and trimming. In all, the sample holds around 150,000 clones, and about 89% of those were seen once. The ten largest clonotypes hold 0.6% to 0.8% of the sample. The donors belonged to the validation cohort of roughly 120 subjects, which was separate from the 666-subject first cohort.

This TCR was sampled from a man in his late teens or twenties in good health and CMV-seronegative. The sequencing sample was made of PBMCs. In this chain, TRBV10-2 is recombined with TRBJ2-7; the best D guess is TRBD2, with 6 bases matching. Here is the DNA: TGCGCCAGCAGTTTCGCGGGACCGAGGGAGCAGTACTTC. Its product reads: CASSFAGPREQYF.